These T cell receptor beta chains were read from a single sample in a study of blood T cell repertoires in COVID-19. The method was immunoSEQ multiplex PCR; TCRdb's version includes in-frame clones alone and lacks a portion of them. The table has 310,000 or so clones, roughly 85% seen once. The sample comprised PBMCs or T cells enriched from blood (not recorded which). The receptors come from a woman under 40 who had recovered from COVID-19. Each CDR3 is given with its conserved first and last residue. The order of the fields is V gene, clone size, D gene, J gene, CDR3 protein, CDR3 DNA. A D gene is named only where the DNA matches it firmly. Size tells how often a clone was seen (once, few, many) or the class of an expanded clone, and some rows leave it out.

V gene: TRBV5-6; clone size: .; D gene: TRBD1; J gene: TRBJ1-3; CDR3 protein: CASSYGQGSNNTIYF; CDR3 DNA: TGTGCCAGCAGCTATGGACAGGGGAGTAACAACACCATATATTTT
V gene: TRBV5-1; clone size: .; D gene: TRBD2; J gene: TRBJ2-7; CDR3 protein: CASSLVELAGAYEQYF; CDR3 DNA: TGCGCCAGCAGCTTGGTGGAGCTAGCGGGCGCCTACGAGCAGTACTTC
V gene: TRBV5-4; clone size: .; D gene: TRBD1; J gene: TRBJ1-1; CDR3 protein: CASSLRQGTEAFF; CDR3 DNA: TGTGCCAGCAGCTTGAGACAGGGCACTGAAGCTTTCTTT
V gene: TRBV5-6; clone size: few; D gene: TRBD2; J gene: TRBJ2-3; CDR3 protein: CASSLGGGGTDTQYF; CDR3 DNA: TGTGCCAGCAGCTTGGGCGGGGGAGGGACAGATACGCAGTATTTT
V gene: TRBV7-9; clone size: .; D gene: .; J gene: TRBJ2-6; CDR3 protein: CASSLEIPGANVLTF; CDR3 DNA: TGTGCCAGCAGCTTAGAAATTCCGGGGGCCAACGTCCTGACTTTC
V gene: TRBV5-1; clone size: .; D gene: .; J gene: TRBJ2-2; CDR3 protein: CASKGQGGAGELFF; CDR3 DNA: TGCGCCAGCAAAGGGCAGGGCGGGGCCGGGGAGCTGTTTTTT
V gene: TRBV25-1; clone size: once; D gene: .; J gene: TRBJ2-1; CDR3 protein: CASRIQGSEQFF; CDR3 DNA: TGTGCCAGCAGGATACAGGGCAGTGAGCAGTTCTTC
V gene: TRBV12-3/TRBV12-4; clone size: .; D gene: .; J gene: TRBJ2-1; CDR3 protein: CASSLLPGNEQFF; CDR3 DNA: TGTGCCAGCAGTTTACTCCCCGGGAATGAGCAGTTCTTC
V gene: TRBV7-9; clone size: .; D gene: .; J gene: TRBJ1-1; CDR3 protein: CASSLPRGGTEAFF; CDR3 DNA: TGTGCCAGCAGCTTACCCAGGGGTGGCACTGAAGCTTTCTTT
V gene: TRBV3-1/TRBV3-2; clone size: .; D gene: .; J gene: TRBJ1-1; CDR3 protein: CASTPSGLNTEAFF; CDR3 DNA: TGTGCCAGCACGCCCTCGGGTTTGAACACTGAAGCTTTCTTT
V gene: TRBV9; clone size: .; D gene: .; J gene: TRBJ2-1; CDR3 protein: CASSVGAIYSSYNEQFF; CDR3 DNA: TGTGCCAGCAGCGTAGGGGCGATTTATAGCTCCTACAATGAGCAGTTCTTC
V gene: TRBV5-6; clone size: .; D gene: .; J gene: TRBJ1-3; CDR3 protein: CASSGPRTVSGNTIYF; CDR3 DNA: TGTGCCAGCAGCGGACCCCGGACAGTCTCTGGAAACACCATATATTTT
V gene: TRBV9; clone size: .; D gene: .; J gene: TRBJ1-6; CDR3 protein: CASSVRGSSSPLHF; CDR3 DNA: TGTGCCAGCAGCGTACGGGGGTCGAGTTCACCCCTCCACTTT
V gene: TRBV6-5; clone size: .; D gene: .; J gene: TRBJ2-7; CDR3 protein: CASSVQGSSYEQYF; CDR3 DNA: TGTGCCAGCAGCGTCCAGGGGAGCTCCTACGAGCAGTACTTC
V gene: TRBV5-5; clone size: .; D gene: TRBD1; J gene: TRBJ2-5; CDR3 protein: CASSLDDRAFETQYF; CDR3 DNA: TGTGCCAGCAGCTTGGACGACAGGGCGTTCGAGACCCAGTACTTC
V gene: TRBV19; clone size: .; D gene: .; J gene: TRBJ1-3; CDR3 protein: CASSMLQSGSGNTIYF; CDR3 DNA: TGTGCCAGTAGTATGTTGCAGAGCGGCTCTGGAAACACCATATATTTT
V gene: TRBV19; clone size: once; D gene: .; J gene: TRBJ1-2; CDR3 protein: CASSTPNGGRGYTF; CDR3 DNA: TGTGCCAGTAGTACCCCCAATGGGGGCCGCGGCTACACCTTC
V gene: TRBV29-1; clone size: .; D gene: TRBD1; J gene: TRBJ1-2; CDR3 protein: CSVDSGTGGYTF; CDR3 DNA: TGCAGCGTTGATTCCGGGACAGGGGGCTACACCTTC
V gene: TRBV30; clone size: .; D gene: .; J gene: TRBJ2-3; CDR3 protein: CAWRRATDTQYF; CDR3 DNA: TGTGCCTGGAGGAGGGCTACAGATACGCAGTATTTT
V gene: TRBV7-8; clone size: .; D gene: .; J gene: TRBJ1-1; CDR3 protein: CASSSSFYGGDPEAFF; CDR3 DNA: TGTGCCAGCAGCTCCAGCTTCTACGGCGGGGATCCTGAAGCTTTCTTT
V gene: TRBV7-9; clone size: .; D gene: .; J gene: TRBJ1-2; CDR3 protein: CASSTQGPVGYTF; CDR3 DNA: TGTGCCAGCAGCACACAGGGCCCGGTCGGCTACACCTTC
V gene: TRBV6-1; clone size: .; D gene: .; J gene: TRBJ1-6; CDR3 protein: CASSDVGHYNSPLHF; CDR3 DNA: TGTGCCAGCAGTGATGTGGGGCACTATAATTCACCCCTCCACTTT
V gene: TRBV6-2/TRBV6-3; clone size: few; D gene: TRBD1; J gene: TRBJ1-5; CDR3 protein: CASSRLRGRDISQPQHF; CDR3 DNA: TGTGCCAGCAGCAGACTCAGGGGGCGAGATATATCCCAGCCCCAGCATTTT
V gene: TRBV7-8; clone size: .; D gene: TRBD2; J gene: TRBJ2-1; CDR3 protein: CASSLDGGDYNEQFF; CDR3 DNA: TGTGCCAGCAGCTTAGATGGGGGGGACTACAATGAGCAGTTCTTC
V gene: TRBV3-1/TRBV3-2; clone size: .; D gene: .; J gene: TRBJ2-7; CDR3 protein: CASSSVSEGYEQYF; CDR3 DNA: TGTGCCAGCAGCTCCGTCTCCGAGGGATACGAGCAGTACTTC
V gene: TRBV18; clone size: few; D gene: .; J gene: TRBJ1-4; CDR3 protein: CASSPHTGPSEKLFF; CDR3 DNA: TGTGCCAGCTCACCTCATACAGGGCCTAGTGAAAAACTGTTTTTT
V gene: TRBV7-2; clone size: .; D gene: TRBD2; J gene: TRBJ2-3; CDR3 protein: CASTQRGVTDTQYF; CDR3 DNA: TGTGCCAGCACCCAGCGGGGGGTCACAGATACGCAGTATTTT
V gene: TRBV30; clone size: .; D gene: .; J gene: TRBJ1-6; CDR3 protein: CAWSLQNYNSPLHF; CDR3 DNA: TGTGCCTGGAGTTTACAGAACTATAATTCACCCCTCCACTTT
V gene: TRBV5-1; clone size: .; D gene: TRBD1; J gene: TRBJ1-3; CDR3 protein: CASSLAGGNSGNTIYF; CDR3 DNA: TGCGCCAGCAGCTTGGCAGGGGGGAACTCTGGAAACACCATATATTTT
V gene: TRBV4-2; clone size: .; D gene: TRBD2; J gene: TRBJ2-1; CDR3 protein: CASSPDLLAGGQDEQFF; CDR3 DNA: TGTGCCAGCAGCCCAGATCTTCTAGCGGGGGGCCAGGATGAGCAGTTCTTC
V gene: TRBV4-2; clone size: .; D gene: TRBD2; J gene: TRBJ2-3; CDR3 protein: CASSQGDFAGGLQSTDTQYF; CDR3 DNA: TGTGCCAGCAGCCAAGGGGATTTCGCGGGGGGGCTTCAAAGCACAGATACGCAGTATTTT
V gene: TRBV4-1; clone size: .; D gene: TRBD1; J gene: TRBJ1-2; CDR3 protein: CASSQDGGGGYGYTF; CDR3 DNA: TGCGCCAGCAGCCAAGATGGAGGGGGCGGCTATGGCTACACCTTC
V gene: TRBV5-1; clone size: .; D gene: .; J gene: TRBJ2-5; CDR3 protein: CASSPGTTGETQYF; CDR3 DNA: TGCGCCAGCAGCCCCGGGACAACCGGGGAGACCCAGTACTTC
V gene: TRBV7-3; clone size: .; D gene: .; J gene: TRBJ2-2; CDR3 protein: CASSLQGTAGELFF; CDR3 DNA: TGTGCCAGCAGCCTACAGGGAACGGCCGGGGAGCTGTTTTTT
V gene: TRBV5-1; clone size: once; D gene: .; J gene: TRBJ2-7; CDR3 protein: CASSLAQQSFWEQYF; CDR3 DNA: TGCGCCAGCAGCTTGGCACAGCAGTCCTTTTGGGAGCAGTACTTC
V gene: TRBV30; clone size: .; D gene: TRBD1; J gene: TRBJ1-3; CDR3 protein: CAWSPGTGPGNTIYF; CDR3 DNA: TGTGCCTGGAGTCCCGGGACAGGGCCCGGAAACACCATATATTTT
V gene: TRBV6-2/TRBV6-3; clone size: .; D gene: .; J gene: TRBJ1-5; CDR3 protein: CASSVLYSNQPQHF; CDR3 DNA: TGTGCCAGCAGTGTTCTATATAGCAATCAGCCCCAGCATTTT
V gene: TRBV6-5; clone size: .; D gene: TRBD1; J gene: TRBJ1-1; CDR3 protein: CASNPGQDTEAFF; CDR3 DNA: TGTGCCAGCAACCCCGGACAGGACACTGAAGCTTTCTTT
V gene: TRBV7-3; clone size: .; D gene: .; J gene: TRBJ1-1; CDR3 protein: CASSSEGWNEAFF; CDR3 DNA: TGTGCCAGCAGCTCCGAGGGTTGGAATGAAGCTTTCTTT
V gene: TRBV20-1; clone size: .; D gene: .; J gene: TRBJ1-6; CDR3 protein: CSASRSESSYNSPLHF; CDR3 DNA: TGCAGTGCTAGTCGGTCGGAGAGCTCCTATAATTCACCCCTCCACTTT
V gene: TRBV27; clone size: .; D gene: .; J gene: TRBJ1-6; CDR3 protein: CASSFRQLSSYNSPLHF; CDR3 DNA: TGTGCCAGCAGTTTTCGACAGTTGAGCTCCTATAATTCACCCCTCCACTTT
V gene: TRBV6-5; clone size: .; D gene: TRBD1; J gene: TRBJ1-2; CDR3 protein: CASRPTGGAGYGYTF; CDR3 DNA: TGTGCCAGCAGACCCACAGGGGGTGCGGGCTATGGCTACACCTTC
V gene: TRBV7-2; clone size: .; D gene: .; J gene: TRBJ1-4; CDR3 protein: CASSAQGEKLFF; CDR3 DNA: TGTGCCAGCAGCGCGCAGGGAGAAAAACTGTTTTTT
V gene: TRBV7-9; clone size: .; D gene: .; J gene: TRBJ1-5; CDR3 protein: CASSPGQGNQPQHF; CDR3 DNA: TGTGCCAGCAGCCCAGGACAAGGAAATCAGCCCCAGCATTTT
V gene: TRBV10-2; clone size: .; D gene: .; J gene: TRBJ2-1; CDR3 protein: CASRGGAARDEQFF; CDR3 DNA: TGCGCCAGCAGAGGGGGGGCCGCTAGGGATGAGCAGTTCTTC
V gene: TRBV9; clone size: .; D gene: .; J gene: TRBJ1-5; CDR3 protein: CAERADGEQPQHF; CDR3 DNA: TGTGCAGAGCGGGCAGACGGTGAGCAGCCCCAGCATTTT
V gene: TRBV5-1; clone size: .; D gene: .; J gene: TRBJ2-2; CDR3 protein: CASRVNTGELFF; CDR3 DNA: TGCGCCAGCCGGGTTAACACCGGGGAGCTGTTTTTT
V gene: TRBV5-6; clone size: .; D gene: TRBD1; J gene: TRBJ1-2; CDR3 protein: CASSLRTGGANGYTF; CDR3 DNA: TGTGCCAGCAGCTTAAGGACAGGGGGCGCGAATGGCTACACCTTC
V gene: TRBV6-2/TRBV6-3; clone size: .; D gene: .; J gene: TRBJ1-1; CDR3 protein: CASSPTGNTEAFF; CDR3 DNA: TGTGCCAGCAGTCCGACAGGGAACACTGAAGCTTTCTTT